This T cell receptor beta chain was sequenced for a study of T cell responses to AZD1222 COVID-19 vaccine. Study-wide results and limits: Clonal diversity may have been underestimated in mostly white British donors. Nearly half of spike-specific TCRs reportedly target unmutated variant regions.

V was shortened by 8 bases and J by 7 bases, with 17 bases between the two germline ends. This CDR3 is built from 14 residues. Germline-derived CDR1 and CDR2 are MDHEN and SYDVKM. TCRdb's table, derived via immunoSEQ multiplex PCR, lists solely in-frame clones and lacks some. This sample has about 110,000 clones; approximately 90% occur once, and the top ten carry approximately 3%. On this clone: What it binds is unknown.

The chain has TRBV28 and TRBJ1-4, with no clear D. The sequence was collected from an adult in good health. This sample comprised peripheral blood, obtained on day 0 of MenACWY control vaccination. The CDR3 region has the DNA TGTGCCAGCGGGTCGGACGGCCAACTTGAAAAACTGTTTTTT. It codes for CASGSDGQLEKLFF. Using reference TRBV28 and TRBJ1-4 for the parts outside the CDR3, the full variable domain is DVKVTQSSRYLVKRTGEKVFLECVQDMDHENMFWYRQDPGLGLRLIYFSYDVKMKEKGDIPEGYSVSREKKERFSLILESASTNQTSMYLCASGSDGQLEKLFFGSGTQLSVL.